This record looks at one T cell receptor (beta chain) sequence and its context. These data belong to a study of blood T cell repertoires in COVID-19. Study as a whole: Acute and convalescent COVID-19 samples came from the United States, Italy and Spain. T cells, B-cell-depleted T cells, or PBMCs supplied cDNA or gDNA.

In the study's own analysis: Cell counts per sample came from amplifying reference gene primers. Assay used: immunoSEQ multiplex PCR; TCRdb lists only in-frame clones, some missing. V, J and clone size derive from that table, while D and trimming were established from the DNA sequence. The data contain 65,000 or so clones, just over 85% of them seen just once; the ten biggest clones take up roughly 3.2%. V was clipped by 1 base and J by 7 bases, with 10 bases between them. The CDR3 is 13 amino acids. CDR1 is MDHEN and CDR2 is SYDVKM in the germline V gene. This receptor was taken from a man in his forties or fifties with active COVID-19. The chain is built from TRBV28 and TRBJ2-5; D possibly corresponds to TRBD2 (6 bases). The specimen was peripheral blood. CDR3 in amino acids: CASSLSSDGTQYF. CDR3 sequence (DNA): TGTGCCAGCAGTTTATCTAGCGACGGGACCCAGTACTTC.